This T cell receptor beta chain stems from a study of blood T cells in healthy people across ages. Those donating, healthy Caucasian individuals from Russia, were aged roughly 6 to 100. The second PCR ran 7 to 11 cycles with a sample-barcoded 5' primer and J-beta primers. Each CDR3 protein gets one entry after TCRdb re-called the 5' RACE reads with MiXCR. The sample holds 780,000 or so distinct CDR3 sequences, roughly 25% seen once. Findings of the study overall: Estimated diversity across one million T cells was deemed an underestimate.

Comment on this clonotype: What it recognizes is unknown.

CDR3 length: 11 residues. V lost 5 bases, J lost 13 bases, and 9 bases stayed unmatched. In germline, CDR1 is DFQATT, CDR2 SNEGSKA (reference sequence). This sample was shared with a second study, whose subject was T cells of mothers and their children. That paper adds: The TCR beta CDR3 read count exceeded 9.5 million for each mother and was 2.5 million to 3 million for each child. In unrelated and related pairs, TCR recombination output is shaped in a similar way by thymic selection.

The chain carries TRBV20-1 and TRBJ1-2; 8 bases are a match to TRBD1. This clonotype was obtained from a boy aged 5-17 years in good health. The sequenced sample was blood. In nucleotides, the CDR3 is TGCAGTGCTCCAGACAGGGGACTGGTCACCTTC. It codes for CSAPDRGLVTF.